The present TCR beta chain was sequenced within a study of blood T cells in healthy people across ages. Findings and caveats of the study: A strong correlation was found between TCR beta diversity and the percentage of naive T cells. Age showed a roughly linear inverse relationship with TCR beta diversity per million T cells.

Drawing of peripheral blood yielded 8.5 to 10 milliliters from each donor. Germline V gene sequence: CDR1 MGHRA, CDR2 YSYEKL. The CDR3 extends over 17 amino acids. V lost 3 bases, J lost 4 bases, and 19 bases lay in between. The authors ran a second PCR of roughly 7 to 11 cycles using a sample-barcoded 5' primer and a J-beta primer mix. All cDNA molecules were each tagged by a template-switch adaptor with 12 random nucleotides. TCRdb re-called the 5' RACE reads with MiXCR, one entry per CDR3 protein. The sample shows some 920,000 distinct CDR3 sequences, just over 50% of them seen only once. As to this clonotype: Its antigen is unknown.

The source of this sequence is an older woman in good health. The sample consisted of blood. This chain joins TRBV4-1 and TRBJ2-1; D uncertain. CDR3 amino acids: CASSQIPLGRPYNEQFF. The CDR3 DNA sequence: TGCGCCAGCAGCCAGATTCCCTTGGGTCGCCCGTACAATGAGCAGTTCTTC.